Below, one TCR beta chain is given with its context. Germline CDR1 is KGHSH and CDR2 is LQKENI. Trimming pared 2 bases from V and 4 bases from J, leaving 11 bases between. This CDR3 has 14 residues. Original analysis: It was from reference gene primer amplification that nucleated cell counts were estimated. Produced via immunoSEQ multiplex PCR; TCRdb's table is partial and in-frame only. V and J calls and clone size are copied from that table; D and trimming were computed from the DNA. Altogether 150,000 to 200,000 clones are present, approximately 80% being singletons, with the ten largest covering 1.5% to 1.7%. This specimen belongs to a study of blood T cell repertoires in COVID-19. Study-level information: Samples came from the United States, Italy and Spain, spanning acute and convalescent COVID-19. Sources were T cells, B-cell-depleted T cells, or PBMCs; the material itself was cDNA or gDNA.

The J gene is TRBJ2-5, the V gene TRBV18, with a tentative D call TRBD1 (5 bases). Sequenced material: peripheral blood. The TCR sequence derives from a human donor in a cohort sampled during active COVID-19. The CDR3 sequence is CASSPRGRAETQYF. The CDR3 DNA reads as TGTGCCAGCTCACCAAGGGGCAGGGCAGAGACCCAGTACTTC.